The 18 T cell receptor beta chains below all came from one sample that was sequenced in a study of cytomegalovirus exposure and HLA in healthy donors. A multiplex PCR was run with 60 Vbeta primers and 13 Jbeta primers. Measured with immunoSEQ multiplex PCR; TCRdb has only the in-frame clones, and not every one. Here the sample table reports 70,000 to 80,000 clones. Sequenced input: PBMCs. The receptors shown here come from a man aged 35-49 years in good health and CMV-seronegative.

The chain combines TRBV30 with TRBJ2-6; 7 bases are shared with TRBD1. J gave up 0 bases and V 2 bases, and 4 bases lay outside the gene matches. Germline values: CDR1 GTSNPN, CDR2 SVGIG (reference sequence). CDR3 size: 16 residues. The CDR3 region has the DNA TGTGCCTGGAGTACAGGGGCCAGCTCTGGGGCCAACGTCCTGACTTTC. This codes for CAWSTGASSGANVLTF.

J is TRBJ2-5 and V is TRBV9, with D perhaps matching TRBD1 (6 bases). The better agreement between TRBJ2-7 and the DNA end casts doubt on the J call. The CDR3 totals 15 residues. Germline V gene lookup returns CDR1 SGDLS and CDR2 YYNGEE. The CDR3 protein is CASSVEAAGAYEQYF. CDR3 nucleotide sequence: TGTGCCAGCAGCGTAGAGGCTGCAGGGGCCTACGAGCAGTACTTC.

V is TRBV6-1 and J is TRBJ1-5; 7 bases align to TRBD1. Germline CDR1 reads MNHNS; CDR2 reads SASEGT. CDR3 size: 15 residues. V trimming: 2 bases; J trimming: 5 bases; junction bases outside the gene matches: 6. CDR3 sequence: CASSETGTDHQPQHF. The CDR3 DNA reads as TGTGCCAGCAGTGAAACCGGGACAGATCATCAGCCCCAGCATTTT.

The chain recombines TRBV6-1 with TRBJ2-7, with 7 bases fitting TRBD1. There are 14 residues in the CDR3. Germline CDR1 reads MNHNS; CDR2 reads SASEGT. J was trimmed by 9 bases and V by 1 base; bases with no gene match: 9. The DNA of the CDR3 is TGTGCCAGCAGTGAAGAGGGGACAGTGAGGTTGCAGTACTTC. Translated: CASSEEGTVRLQYF.

The chain carries TRBV28 and TRBJ1-1; D ambiguous. The CDR3 sequence is 10 residues long. Per the germline V gene, CDR1 is MDHEN and CDR2 is SYDVKM. The V and J ends lost 8 bases and 10 bases respectively, with 11 bases between them. CDR3 coding DNA: TGTGCCAGCGGTGCTTTCGGAGCTTTCTTT. Translation: CASGAFGAFF.

The chain couples TRBV13 to TRBJ2-5; 14 nucleotides agree with TRBD2. The CDR3 loop spans 16 amino acids. Trimming took 5 bases from V and 5 from J; bases not matched to a gene: 7. CDR1 is PRHDT, CDR2 FYEKMQ, per germline (reference sequence). The CDR3 DNA reads TGTGCCAGCAGCCCCGGACTAGCGGGGGGCACGGAGACCCAGTACTTC. Protein: CASSPGLAGGTETQYF.

The chain employs TRBV15 and TRBJ2-5; 7 bases align to TRBD2. The CDR3 loop spans 17 amino acids. V dropped 3 bases and J dropped 1; count of bases not matched to a gene: 11. CDR1 is LNHNV and CDR2 is YYDKDF in the germline V gene (reference sequence). The CDR3 coding sequence is TGTGCCACCAGCAGTTGGATGAGCGGGGATTCCCAAGAGACCCAGTACTTC. Protein: CATSSWMSGDSQETQYF.

The chain carries TRBV5-4 and TRBJ2-5, with TRBD2 matching 14 bases. CDR3 length equals 17 residues. Germline CDR1 and CDR2: SGHNT and YYREEE (reference sequence). The V and J ends lost 4 bases and 2 bases, in that order; junction bases with no gene match: 7. CDR3 sequence (DNA): TGTGCCAGCAGCCCGAGGGGACTAGCGGGAGAGCAAGAGACCCAGTACTTC. Amino acids: CASSPRGLAGEQETQYF.

Here the CDR3 reads CASSEGKGQLSYNEQFF. CDR3 coding DNA: TGTGCCAGCAGTGAAGGAAAGGGGCAGCTCTCCTACAATGAGCAGTTCTTC. The chain couples TRBV6-1 to TRBJ2-1; D may be TRBD1 (5 bases). The germline V and J ends were trimmed by 1 base and 0 bases, with 13 bases remaining between them. This CDR3 has 17 amino acids. In germline, CDR1 is MNHNS, CDR2 SASEGT.

This CDR3 is CASSLASGGTSYEQYF. The CDR3, as DNA: TGTGCCAGCAGCTTAGCTTCGGGGGGAACCTCCTACGAGCAGTACTTC. The rearrangement joins TRBV7-8 to TRBJ2-7; TRBD2 matches at 7 bases. The CDR3 runs to 16 residues. The ends lost 0 bases at V and 0 bases at J; junction bases unmatched: 5. From germline, CDR1 is SGHVS and CDR2 FQNEAQ.

Here the CDR3 DNA reads TGTGCCAGCTCACCAGCGGATGGCTACACCTTC. It encodes CASSPADGYTF. This chain links TRBV18 with TRBJ1-2; D ambiguous. The V gene lost 2 bases and the J gene lost 6 bases, with 4 bases spanning the gap. The germline CDR1 and CDR2 sequences are KGHSH and LQKENI. The length of the CDR3 is 11 residues.

This clone is classed as medium-sized (0.01 to 0.1%) by frequency. This specimen includes other DNA sequences encoding the same CDR3. V gene TRBV4-1 combines with J gene TRBJ2-3; 11 positions match TRBD1. The CDR3 has 15 amino acids. The V gene's germline CDR1 is MGHRA and CDR2 YSYEKL. After removal of 2 bases from V and 4 bases from J, the junction contained 2 bases not matched to a gene. The CDR3 here is CASSQLGQGADTQYF. The CDR3 coding sequence is TGCGCCAGCAGCCAACTGGGACAGGGGGCAGATACGCAGTATTTT.

The CDR3 here is CASSLARRGGRHGYTF. CDR3 DNA: TGCGCCAGCAGCTTGGCCAGGCGGGGCGGGAGACATGGCTACACCTTC. The V call is TRBV5-1, the J call TRBJ1-2; tentative D call: TRBD1 (5 bases). The V end was cut by 0 bases, the J end by 6 bases, with 18 bases between. Germline CDR1 SGHRS, CDR2 YFSETQ. The CDR3 is 16 amino acids. The entire variable domain, with the rest obtained from reference TRBV5-1 and TRBJ1-2, is as follows: KAGVTQTPRYLIKTRGQQVTLSCSPISGHRSVSWYQQTPGQGLQFLFEYFSETQRNKGNFPGRFSGRQFSNSRSEMNVSTLELGDSALYLCASSLARRGGRHGYTFGSGTRLTVV.

The chain couples TRBV6-4 to TRBJ1-5; 9 nucleotides line up with TRBD1. The V gene end was trimmed by 1 base and the J gene end by 5 bases; junction bases not matched to a gene: 6. The CDR3 extends over 16 amino acids. Germline lookup yields CDR1 MRHNA and CDR2 SNTAGT. The CDR3 DNA is TGTGCCAGCAGTGACTTACCGGGACAGGGTTATCAGCCCCAGCATTTT. Translated: CASSDLPGQGYQPQHF.

The CDR3 here is CASKGDRAYQETQYF. CDR3 sequence (DNA): TGTGCCAGCAAAGGGGACAGGGCCTACCAAGAGACCCAGTACTTC. The chain joins TRBV2 to TRBJ2-5, with 9 bases identical to TRBD1. Trimming took 7 bases from V and 0 from J; bases not matched to a gene: 6. The CDR3 sequence is 15 residues long. Germline V gives CDR1 SNHLY, CDR2 FYNNEI.

The J gene is TRBJ1-1, the V gene TRBV30, with D perhaps matching TRBD1 (5 bases). V was shortened by 7 bases and J by 0 bases, with 15 bases between the two germline ends. Germline V gene sequence: CDR1 GTSNPN, CDR2 SVGIG (reference sequence). The CDR3 is 14 residues long. CDR3 DNA sequence: TGTGCCTCTATCCCGGCAGGGCTGAACACTGAAGCTTTCTTT. The encoded protein is CASIPAGLNTEAFF.

J is TRBJ1-2 and V is TRBV19; D ambiguous. Per the germline V gene, CDR1 is LNHDA and CDR2 is SQIVND (reference sequence). Trimming stripped 1 base from V and 7 bases from J, with 19 bases between. The length of the CDR3 is 16 residues. The CDR3 loop is CASSIVSNTISGGYTF. CDR3 nucleotides: TGTGCCAGTAGTATAGTCTCCAATACGATCTCGGGTGGCTACACCTTC.

The chain carries TRBV6-6 and TRBJ1-1, with TRBD1 matching 9 bases. This CDR3 has 14 amino acids. The trim removed 4 bases at V and 5 bases at J, leaving 5 bases unmatched. CDR1 is MNHNY, CDR2 SVGAGI, per germline (reference sequence). The CDR3 DNA follows: TGTGCCAGCAGTTTGTCGGACAGGGGAACTGAAGCTTTCTTT. Protein sequence: CASSLSDRGTEAFF.